The 20 T cell receptor beta chains presented below share a single source sample, sequenced in a study of spatial heterogeneity in lung cancer. Study-wide findings and caveats: Tumor mutation counts were tracked by expanded intratumoral alpha and beta TCR counts.

No antigen has been assigned to these receptors. MiXCR, run by TCRdb on the 5' RACE reads, gives a single entry per CDR3 protein. Of fewer than 7,000 distinct CDR3 sequences listed, over 12% are singletons. Time point meaning: sample taken at primary tumor resection. The sample here was lung tumor tissue, taken at surgery. The origin of the receptors is a male donor with early-stage non-small cell lung cancer.

In this sample, this clonotype is medium-sized (0.01 to 0.1%). The chain is built from TRBV5-1 and TRBJ1-5, with a weak D call TRBD1 (6 bases). Germline V lookup: CDR1 SGHRS, CDR2 YFSETQ. This CDR3 comprises 16 residues. Deletions cut 0 bases from V and 3 bases from J, with 13 bases between. The CDR3 coding sequence is TGCGCCAGCAGCTTGGGGATCGGGGGCGCCAATCAGCCCCAGCATTTT. It encodes CASSLGIGGANQPQHF.

This clonotype is labeled medium-sized (0.01 to 0.1%). This chain links TRBV12-3 or TRBV12-4 with TRBJ2-2; D is perhaps TRBD2 (6 bases). The CDR3 spans 17 residues. V dropped 4 bases and J dropped 0 bases, with 15 bases sitting between them. The CDR3 DNA reads TGTGCCAGCAGTTCATCGACACCGGGAGCGAACACCGGGGAGCTGTTTTTT. This gives the protein CASSSSTPGANTGELFF.

The chain is built from TRBV6-6 and TRBJ1-1; 8 bases map to TRBD1. CDR3 length equals 17 residues. Germline V gene sequence: CDR1 MNHNY, CDR2 SVGAGI (reference sequence). The J segment lost 7 bases and the V segment lost 3 bases, leaving 16 bases of the junction unmatched. As DNA, the CDR3 is TGTGCCAGCAGTTATCCCACCGCGGACAGGGCTACGGATGAAGCTTTCTTT. Translation gives CASSYPTADRATDEAFF.

The rearrangement links TRBV2 to TRBJ2-1, with D unclear. Germline V CDR1 and CDR2: SNHLY, FYNNEI. The ends were cut back, 3 bases at V and 12 bases at J, with 21 bases in the middle. This CDR3 is 15 amino acids long. The CDR3 spells CASSDMRPDNERQFF. The CDR3 nucleotides read TGTGCCAGCAGTGATATGAGGCCAGACAATGAGCGGCAGTTCTTC.

This clonotype was detected ten times or more. The chain employs TRBV29-1 and TRBJ1-1; unclear D gene. The V end was cut by 0 bases, the J end by 1 base, with 12 bases between. In germline, CDR1 is SQVTM, CDR2 ANQGSEA. The CDR3 spans 15 residues. CDR3 coding DNA: TGCAGCGTTGAAGATCGGATTTACTGGAACACTGAAGCTTTCTTT. Protein: CSVEDRIYWNTEAFF.

The V and J genes are TRBV23-1 and TRBJ2-1, with 8 positions matching TRBD2. TRBV23-1 is sorted into the ORF group, with uncertain function. V shed 0 bases and J 3 bases; nucleotides not matched to a gene: 10. There are 18 residues in the CDR3. The CDR3 DNA is TGCGCCAGCAGTCAATCTAGCCAGCGGGAGATTGTCTACAATGAGCAGTTCTTC. This encodes CASSQSSQREIVYNEQFF.

By sample share, this clonotype is medium-sized. The chain carries TRBV7-9 and TRBJ1-1, with TRBD1 identical over 7 bases. Germline assignment: CDR1 SEHNR and CDR2 FQNEAQ (reference sequence). The CDR3 has 12 amino acids. V gave up 4 bases and J gave up 7 bases; unmatched junction bases: 3. CDR3 in amino acids: CASSSGTDEAFF. The CDR3 DNA sequence: TGTGCCAGCAGCTCCGGGACAGATGAAGCTTTCTTT.

At least ten counts were recorded for this clonotype. The J gene is TRBJ2-3, the V gene TRBV6-1, with 10 bases aligning to TRBD1. In germline, CDR1 is MNHNS, CDR2 SASEGT. CDR3 length equals 17 residues. With 1 base clipped from V and 3 bases from J, the junction kept 7 bases outside the gene matches. In nucleotides, the CDR3 is TGTGCCAGCAGTGAAGGGACGGGGGACAGGGGTACAGATACGCAGTATTTT. The encoded protein is CASSEGTGDRGTDTQYF.

About this clonotype itself: A single base separates this from a much larger clone, so it may be a read error. The chain combines TRBV20-1 with TRBJ2-1, with TRBD1 identical over 7 bases. The junction had 5 bases not matched to a gene; V was cut back by 5 bases and J by 10 bases. CDR1 is DFQATT and CDR2 is SNEGSKA in the germline V gene (reference sequence). This CDR3 region has 11 residues. The CDR3 spells CSAHRGGEQFF. CDR3 nucleotide sequence: TGCAGTGCTCACAGGGGTGGCGAGCAGTTCTTC.

This clonotype is deemed medium-sized (0.01 to 0.1%). The chain employs TRBV2 and TRBJ1-2, with D possibly being TRBD1 (5 bases). The V and J ends lost 4 bases and 9 bases respectively, with 9 bases between them. Germline V CDR1 and CDR2: SNHLY, FYNNEI. The CDR3 contains 11 residues. The CDR3: CASSGGISYTF. In DNA, the CDR3 is TGTGCCAGCAGTGGGGGGATTAGCTACACCTTC.

This clonotype showed up many times. The CDR3 region has the DNA TGTGCCAGCAGAGGGGCGAATCAGCCCCAGCATTTT. This sequence encodes CASRGANQPQHF. V is TRBV27 and J is TRBJ1-5; maybe TRBD1 (5 bases). Trimming shortened V by 6 bases and J by 4 bases, and 7 bases separated the two germline ends. CDR1 and CDR2 (germline): MNHEY, SMNVEV (reference sequence). There are 12 residues in the CDR3.

To note about this clonotype: The junction and the germline gene differ at one end; a read error may be behind it. The chain recombines TRBV6-5 with TRBJ1-2; TRBD1 agrees at 8 bases. The germline V gene encodes CDR1 MNHEY and CDR2 SVGAGI. CDR3 length equals 13 residues. CDR3 in DNA: TGCGCCAGCAGGCCGGGACAGGACCATGGCTACACCTTC. Translation gives CASRPGQDHGYTF.

This clonotype is categorized as medium-sized. The CDR3 spells CSVRLSSYEQYF. Written as DNA, the CDR3 is TGCAGCGTACGACTGAGCTCCTACGAGCAGTACTTC. The rearrangement uses TRBV29-1 and TRBJ2-7; D ambiguous. CDR1 and CDR2 from the germline V gene are SQVTM and ANQGSEA. V was cut by 6 bases and J by 0 bases, with 9 bases left in between. The CDR3 totals 12 residues.

In its sample, this clonotype was seen a few times. V usage is TRBV27 and J usage is TRBJ2-7, with 9 positions matching TRBD2. This CDR3 region has 16 residues. The trim removed 5 bases at V and 0 bases at J, leaving 8 bases unmatched. The germline V gene encodes CDR1 MNHEY and CDR2 SMNVEV (reference sequence). CDR3 DNA sequence: TGTGCCAGCAGTGGGAGAGCGGGGGGAAACTCCTACGAGCAGTACTTC. Its protein product is CASSGRAGGNSYEQYF.

This clonotype is medium-sized in the sample. The gene calls are TRBV29-1 and TRBJ1-2; D is unclear. V lost 6 bases and J 8 bases, leaving 16 bases between the germline ends. The germline V gene has CDR1 SQVTM and CDR2 ANQGSEA. CDR3 length equals 12 residues. The chain's CDR3 is CSVGPNEKGYTF. The CDR3 DNA is TGCAGCGTCGGACCCAACGAGAAGGGCTACACCTTC.

This clonotype was counted many times. The rearrangement joins TRBV13 to TRBJ1-5; D unclear. CDR3 length: 15 amino acids. Trimming stripped 5 bases from V and 5 bases from J, with 16 bases between. Looked up from germline, CDR1 is PRHDT and CDR2 is FYEKMQ (reference sequence). The CDR3 nucleotides read TGTGCCAGCAGCCCATACCGTCCACCGGATCAGCCCCAGCATTTT. As protein: CASSPYRPPDQPQHF.

This clonotype was seen just once. J is TRBJ2-1 and V is TRBV20-1, with a possible D match to TRBD2 (6 bases). In germline, CDR1 is DFQATT, CDR2 SNEGSKA (reference sequence). The CDR3 runs to 16 residues. V dropped 1 base and J dropped 4 bases, with 17 bases sitting between them. CDR3 in DNA: TGCAGTGCTAGAGTCCTAGGGGCGGGGAAATACAATGAGCAGTTCTTC. This gives the protein CSARVLGAGKYNEQFF.

Judged by abundance, this clonotype is medium-sized. The chain is built from TRBV20-1 and TRBJ2-1, with no clear D. The V end lost 3 bases, the J end lost 4 bases, and 13 bases lay between the germline ends. The germline CDR1 and CDR2 sequences are DFQATT and SNEGSKA (reference sequence). The CDR3 length is 14 residues. CDR3 bases: TGCAGTGCTAGCCCAAGTACATCTTACAATGAGCAGTTCTTC. Translated, it gives CSASPSTSYNEQFF.

This clonotype appeared many times. The chain carries TRBV29-1 and TRBJ2-2, with D perhaps matching TRBD2 (5 bases). The germline V gene has CDR1 SQVTM and CDR2 ANQGSEA. CDR3 length: 17 amino acids. V lost 4 bases to trimming and J lost 0 bases, with 18 bases between them. Here the CDR3 DNA reads TGCAGCGTTGGGGAGTATCGCGGACTCGCGAACACCGGGGAGCTGTTTTTT. It translates to CSVGEYRGLANTGELFF.

The chain is built from TRBV11-1 and TRBJ2-7, with TRBD2 matching over 9 bases. CDR1 is SGHAT, CDR2 FQDESV, per germline (reference sequence). The CDR3 spans 15 residues. V gave up 3 bases and J gave up 3 bases; unmatched junction bases: 6. The CDR3 DNA sequence: TGTGCCAGCAGCTTGGGTAGCGGGAGCCTCTACGAGCAGTACTTC. Translation: CASSLGSGSLYEQYF.